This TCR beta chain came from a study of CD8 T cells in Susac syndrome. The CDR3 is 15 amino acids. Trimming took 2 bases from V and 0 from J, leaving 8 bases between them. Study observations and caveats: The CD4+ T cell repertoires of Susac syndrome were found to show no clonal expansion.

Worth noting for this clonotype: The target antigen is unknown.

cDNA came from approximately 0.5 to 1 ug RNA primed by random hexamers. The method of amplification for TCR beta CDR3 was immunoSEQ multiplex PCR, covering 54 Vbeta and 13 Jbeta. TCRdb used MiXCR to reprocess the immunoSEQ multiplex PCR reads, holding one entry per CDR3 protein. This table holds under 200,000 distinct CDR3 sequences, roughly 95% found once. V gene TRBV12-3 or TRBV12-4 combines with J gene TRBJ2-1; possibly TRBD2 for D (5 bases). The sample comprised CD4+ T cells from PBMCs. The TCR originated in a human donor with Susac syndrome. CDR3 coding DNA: TGTGCCAGCAGTTTAAGCGGCAGCTCCTACAATGAGCAGTTCTTC. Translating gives CASSLSGSSYNEQFF.